This note documents a single T cell receptor beta chain sequence. Its antigen remains unknown. The data are from a study of T cell responses to AZD1222 COVID-19 vaccine. Study observations and caveats: Unmutated variant regions reportedly attract nearly half of all spike-specific TCRs. The breadth and depth of Spike-specific TCRs increased once two AZD1222 doses had been given.

From germline, CDR1 is LGHNA and CDR2 YNFKEQ. Trimming pared 1 base from V and 0 bases from J, leaving 10 bases between. The CDR3 is made up of 17 amino acids. Repertoires were generated with immunoSEQ multiplex PCR, while TCRdb's copy carries only in-frame clones and drops some. Of 120,000 to 150,000 clones detected, just over 90% appear once; the ten largest clones hold 1.9%. The origin of this receptor is an adult who received the AZD1222 COVID-19 vaccine. The specimen was peripheral blood, collected 28 days after the second AZD1222 dose. This sequence joins TRBV4-2 and TRBJ1-6; no firm D call. CDR3 nucleotides: TGTGCCAGCAGCCAAGGATCCCTGAGCTCCTATAATTCACCCCTCCACTTT. It translates to CASSQGSLSSYNSPLHF.